The next 20 T cell receptor beta chains were all read from a single sample in a study of blood T cell repertoires in COVID-19. TCRdb keeps only in-frame clones here, not all; method: immunoSEQ multiplex PCR. The repertoire holds more than 300,000 clones, with approximately 90% as singletons. Sequencing input: PBMCs or T cells enriched from blood (not recorded which). These TCRs come from a woman younger than 30 who had recovered from COVID-19.

The chain employs TRBV9 and TRBJ1-2; a possible D gene is TRBD1 (6 bases). Trimming removed 0 bases from V and 6 bases from J, with 12 bases in between. The CDR3 sequence is 14 residues long. CDR1 and CDR2 from the germline V gene are SGDLS and YYNGEE. In DNA, the CDR3 is TGTGCCAGCAGCGTAGGGGACACGGCTGATGGCTACACCTTC. This codes for CASSVGDTADGYTF. Filled out from reference TRBV9 and TRBJ1-2, the complete variable domain reads DSGVTQTPKHLITATGQRVTLRCSPRSGDLSVYWYQQSLDQGLQFLIQYYNGEERAKGNILERFSAQQFPDLHSELNLSSLELGDSALYFCASSVGDTADGYTFGSGTRLTVV.

The rearrangement uses TRBV6-5 and TRBJ2-2; a weak D match, TRBD2 (7 bases). Deletions cut 8 bases from V and 7 bases from J, with 14 bases between. Germline V CDR1 and CDR2: MNHEY, SVGAGI. There are 13 residues in the CDR3. In DNA form, the CDR3 reads TGTGCCAGCTCCCGGGGGGCAAACGGGGAGCTGTTTTTT. Translated, it gives CASSRGANGELFF.

V usage is TRBV14 and J usage is TRBJ1-2; possibly TRBD1 for D (6 bases). V lost 5 bases and J lost 8, with 21 bases in between. The CDR3 is 15 residues long. Germline V lookup: CDR1 SGHDN, CDR2 FVKESK. The CDR3 DNA is TGTGCCAGCAGCTCTGAGGTCAGGGGAATTCGGGGCTACACCTTC. This translates into CASSSEVRGIRGYTF.

The gene calls are TRBV5-1 and TRBJ2-2; 9 bases agree with TRBD1. This CDR3 comprises 14 residues. CDR1 is SGHRS, CDR2 YFSETQ, per germline. J was trimmed by 6 bases and V by 4 bases; bases with no gene match: 4. As DNA, the CDR3 is TGCGCCAGCAGCAGGGGACAGGGCCCCGGGGAGCTGTTTTTT. It yields the protein CASSRGQGPGELFF.

The gene calls are TRBV30 and TRBJ2-1; D possibly corresponds to TRBD2 (6 bases). V lost 3 bases, J lost 11 bases, and 11 bases lay in between. This CDR3 has 11 residues. The V gene's germline CDR1 is GTSNPN and CDR2 SVGIG (reference sequence). CDR3 residues: CAWSGEVKQFF. The CDR3 DNA reads TGTGCCTGGAGCGGGGAGGTTAAGCAGTTCTTC. Full variable domain (remainder filled in from reference TRBV30 and TRBJ2-1): SQTIHQWPATLVQPVGSPLSLECTVEGTSNPNLYWYRQAAGRGLQLLFYSVGIGQISSEVPQNLSASRPQDRQFILSSKKLLLSDSGFYLCAWSGEVKQFFGPGTRLTVL.

The rearrangement links TRBV9 to TRBJ2-7; a weak D match, TRBD1 (6 bases). Germline V gene data show CDR1 as SGDLS and CDR2 as YYNGEE. The CDR3 extends over 13 amino acids. The V end lost 0 bases, the J end lost 6 bases, and 10 bases lay between the germline ends. The CDR3 region is CASSVESRGEQYF. The CDR3 bases are TGTGCCAGCAGCGTAGAAAGCAGGGGCGAGCAGTACTTC.

This clone was picked up a small number of times. The chain joins TRBV30 to TRBJ1-5; D is unresolved. CDR1 is GTSNPN and CDR2 is SVGIG in the germline V gene (reference sequence). CDR3 size: 13 residues. V was pared by 2 bases and J by 4 bases, with 9 bases between. In DNA form, the CDR3 reads TGTGCCTGGAGTTACACCCCAAATCAGCCCCAGCATTTT. Its translation: CAWSYTPNQPQHF.

This clone turned up a few times. The J gene is TRBJ2-3, the V gene TRBV2, with D uncertain. With 2 bases removed from V and 2 bases from J, the gap between germline ends came to 5 bases. Germline V CDR1 and CDR2: SNHLY, FYNNEI. This CDR3 spans 13 amino acids. The CDR3 coding sequence is TGTGCCAGCAGTGAACTAGACACAGATACGCAGTATTTT. Its translation: CASSELDTDTQYF. The variable domain in full, completed from reference TRBV2 and TRBJ2-3, reads EPEVTQTPSHQVTQMGQEVILRCVPISNHLYFYWYRQILGQKVEFLVSFYNNEISEKSEIFDDQFSVERPDGSNFTLKIRSTKLEDSAMYFCASSELDTDTQYFGPGTRLTVL.

The chain has TRBV11-3 and TRBJ2-2; maybe TRBD2 (5 bases). CDR1 is SGHNT, CDR2 YENEEA, per germline. The CDR3 length is 13 residues. With 1 base removed from V and 6 bases from J, the gap between germline ends came to 6 bases. The CDR3 region has the DNA TGTGCCAGCAGCTTAGGAGCGGCCGGGGAGCTGTTTTTT. This encodes CASSLGAAGELFF.

The CDR3 loop is CASSATGSYNEQFF. CDR3 nucleotide sequence: TGTGCCAGCAGCGCCACGGGGTCATACAATGAGCAGTTCTTC. The chain carries TRBV5-4 and TRBJ2-1; TRBD2 might be the D (5 bases). CDR1 is SGHNT and CDR2 is YYREEE in the germline V gene (reference sequence). The CDR3 is 14 amino acids. The V and J ends lost 4 bases and 4 bases respectively, with 12 bases between them.

This chain links TRBV6-5 with TRBJ1-2; 9 bases are shared with TRBD1. V dropped 5 bases and J dropped 7; count of bases not matched to a gene: 2. CDR3 length equals 12 residues. The V gene's germline CDR1 is MNHEY and CDR2 SVGAGI. CDR3 protein: CASSRGQGGYTF. The CDR3 nucleotides read TGTGCCAGCAGTCGGGGACAGGGTGGCTACACCTTC.

This chain links TRBV9 with TRBJ2-1, with 9 bases matching TRBD1. Germline CDR1 and CDR2: SGDLS and YYNGEE. This CDR3 has 15 residues. V dropped 4 bases and J dropped 8; count of bases not matched to a gene: 10. CDR3 protein: CASSLRQGGLDEQFF. The CDR3 DNA reads TGTGCCAGCAGCTTAAGACAGGGGGGTCTCGATGAGCAGTTCTTC.

The genes are TRBV4-1 and TRBJ1-4; D call uncertain. V lost 8 bases and J lost 6, with 13 bases in between. The CDR3 has 13 residues. Germline V gene lookup returns CDR1 MGHRA and CDR2 YSYEKL. In nucleotides, the CDR3 is TGCGCCAGCGTTAGGCCTGAGGATGAAAAACTGTTTTTT. Protein product: CASVRPEDEKLFF.

This clone was seen just once. The chain joins TRBV4-3 to TRBJ2-2; TRBD1 might be the D (5 bases). There are 16 residues in the CDR3. Germline-derived CDR1 and CDR2 are LGHNA and YSLEER. V was shortened by 1 base and J by 4 bases, with 13 bases between the two germline ends. The CDR3 region is CASSQGQSRITGELFF. CDR3 sequence (DNA): TGCGCCAGCAGCCAAGGACAGAGTAGGATCACCGGGGAGCTGTTTTTT.

The chain joins TRBV9 to TRBJ2-3; 7 bases map to TRBD1. The CDR3 spans 16 residues. CDR1 is SGDLS, CDR2 YYNGEE, per germline. V trimming: 3 bases; J trimming: 6 bases; junction bases outside the gene matches: 13. The CDR3 DNA follows: TGTGCCAGCAGCGCCCGCAGACAGGGAATAGGGGATACGCAGTATTTT. It codes for CASSARRQGIGDTQYF.

This chain uses TRBV7-2 with TRBJ2-1; 8 nucleotides line up with TRBD2. Germline CDR1 and CDR2: SGHTA and FQGNSA. This CDR3 region has 13 residues. V dropped 4 bases and J dropped 9; count of bases not matched to a gene: 5. DNA for the CDR3: TGTGCCAGCAGCTGGGGGCGGGGGGCTGAGCAGTTCTTC. This translates into CASSWGRGAEQFF.

The chain recombines TRBV6-5 with TRBJ2-7, with a weak D call TRBD1 (5 bases). The CDR3 runs to 12 residues. The V and J ends lost 2 bases and 6 bases respectively, with 8 bases between them. Germline lookup yields CDR1 MNHEY and CDR2 SVGAGI. The CDR3 is CASSYAGREQYF. CDR3 sequence (DNA): TGTGCCAGCAGTTACGCAGGGCGCGAGCAGTACTTC.

The V call is TRBV7-6, the J call TRBJ2-3; 7 bases are shared with TRBD2. CDR1 and CDR2 (germline): SGHVS, FNYEAQ. The V segment lost 5 bases and the J segment 8 bases; nucleotides outside the gene matches: 7. The CDR3 covers 13 residues. As DNA, the CDR3 is TGTGCCAGCAGCCTTGGCGGGGGAGGTACGCAGTATTTT. Amino acids: CASSLGGGGTQYF. The full variable domain, completed using reference TRBV7-6 and TRBJ2-3, is GAGVSQSPRYKVTKRGQDVALRCDPISGHVSLYWYRQALGQGPEFLTYFNYEAQQDKSGLPNDRFSAERPEGSISTLTIQRTEQRDSAMYRCASSLGGGGTQYFGPGTRLTVL.

The chain carries TRBV30 and TRBJ2-2; the match to TRBD1 covers 8 bases. The V and J ends lost 3 bases and 3 bases, in that order; junction bases with no gene match: 6. The CDR3 is made up of 15 amino acids. The V gene's germline CDR1 is GTSNPN and CDR2 SVGIG (reference sequence). CDR3 sequence: CAWSATGEDTGELFF. CDR3 nucleotide sequence: TGTGCCTGGAGCGCGACAGGGGAGGACACCGGGGAGCTGTTTTTT.

V is TRBV20-1 and J is TRBJ2-5; 8 positions agree with TRBD2. The CDR3 contains 14 residues. Losses at the gene ends were 3 bases for V and 5 bases for J; bases not matched to a gene: 8. The germline gives CDR1 DFQATT, CDR2 SNEGSKA (reference sequence). DNA for the CDR3: TGCAGTGCTAGTGCCGGGGGGGCGATGGAGACCCAGTACTTC. Translated, it gives CSASAGGAMETQYF.